This TCR beta chain was found in a study of T cells in Graves' hyperthyroidism and ophthalmopathy. Using RNA transcripts as the source, TCR beta CDR3 regions were amplified. Carried out on the TCR CDR3, a first-round RT-PCR used the HTBI primer set. TCRdb independently ran MiXCR on the multiplex PCR reads; one entry per CDR3 protein. Among approximately 410,000 distinct CDR3 sequences listed, roughly an eighth were seen once. This CDR3 is 15 amino acids long. Germline V gene data show CDR1 as SGDLS and CDR2 as YYNGEE. The V and J ends lost 0 bases and 1 base respectively, with 9 bases between them. This clonotype was observed at least ten times.

The rearrangement links TRBV9 to TRBJ2-3, with no clear D. Sequences were obtained from blood. The clonotype comes from a woman younger than 35 with Graves' hyperthyroidism. The CDR3 region has the DNA TGTGCCAGCAGCGTAGAAGGGTATCGCACAGATACGCAGTATTTT. Amino acid sequence: CASSVEGYRTDTQYF.